This T cell receptor (beta chain) was retrieved from a study of cytomegalovirus exposure and HLA in healthy donors. Findings and caveats of the study: According to reports, the classifier identified cytomegalovirus status with high specificity and sensitivity. Specificity of a few CMV-associated chains for CMV antigens was verified in vitro.

A word on this clone: Its antigen is as yet unknown.

Using immunoSEQ multiplex PCR, the repertoire was profiled, and TCRdb retains in-frame clones only, with some absent. Of about 100,000 clones listed, about 95% were seen once; the top ten hold roughly 0.82%. Trimming removed 10 bases at V and 1 base at J, with 22 bases between. The germline gives CDR1 LNHDA, CDR2 SQIVND (reference sequence). The CDR3 is 16 residues long. What was sequenced was PBMCs. This rearrangement joins TRBV19 to TRBJ1-1; weak D call: TRBD1 (6 bases). The clonotype was recovered from a woman aged 18-29 years in good health and CMV-seronegative. CDR3 loop: CATQDQKDSRNTEAFF. As DNA, the CDR3 is TGTGCCACCCAAGATCAAAAGGACAGCAGGAACACTGAAGCTTTCTTT. Drawing the rest from reference TRBV19 and TRBJ1-1, the complete variable domain is DGGITQSPKYLFRKEGQNVTLSCEQNLNHDAMYWYRQDPGQGLRLIYYSQIVNDFQKGDIAEGYSVSREKKESFPLTVTSAQKNPTAFYLCATQDQKDSRNTEAFFGQGTRLTVV.